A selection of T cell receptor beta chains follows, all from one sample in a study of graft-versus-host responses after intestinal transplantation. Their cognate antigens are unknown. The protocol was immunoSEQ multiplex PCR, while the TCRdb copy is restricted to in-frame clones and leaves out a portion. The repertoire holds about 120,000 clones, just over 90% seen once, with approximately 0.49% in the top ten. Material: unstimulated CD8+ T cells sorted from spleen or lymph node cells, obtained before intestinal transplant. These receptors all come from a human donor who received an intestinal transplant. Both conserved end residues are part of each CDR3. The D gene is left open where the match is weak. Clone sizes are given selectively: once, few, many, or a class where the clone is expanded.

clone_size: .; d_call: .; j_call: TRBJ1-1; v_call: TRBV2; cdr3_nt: TGTGCCAGCAGTGAAGATCTAGGGATGAACACTGAAGCTTTCTTT; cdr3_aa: CASSEDLGMNTEAFF
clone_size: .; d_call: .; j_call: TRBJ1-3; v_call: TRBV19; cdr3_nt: TGTGCCAGTAGAGACCCCTCTGGAAACACCATATATTTT; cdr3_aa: CASRDPSGNTIYF
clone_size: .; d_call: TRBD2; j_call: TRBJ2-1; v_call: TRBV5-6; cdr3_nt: TGTGCCAGCATCCAGCGGTCTCTAGCGGGCTACAATGAGCAGTTCTTC; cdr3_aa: CASIQRSLAGYNEQFF
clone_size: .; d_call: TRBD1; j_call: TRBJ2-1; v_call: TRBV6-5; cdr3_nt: TGTGCCAGCAGTTACACACAGGGGGCGGATGAGCAGTTCTTC; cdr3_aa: CASSYTQGADEQFF
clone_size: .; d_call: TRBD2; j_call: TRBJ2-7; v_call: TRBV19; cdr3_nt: TGTGCCAGTAGCGAGCTAGCGGAGTCCTACGAGCAGTACTTC; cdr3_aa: CASSELAESYEQYF
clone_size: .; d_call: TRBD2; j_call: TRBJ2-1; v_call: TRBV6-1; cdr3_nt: TGTGCCAGCAGTGAATTGGCGGGGGGAAATAATGAGCAGTTCTTC; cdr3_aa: CASSELAGGNNEQFF
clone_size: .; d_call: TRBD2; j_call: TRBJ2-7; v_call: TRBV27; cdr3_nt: TGTGCCAGCAGTTTCGCGGGAGGGCCGTCCGAGCAGTACTTC; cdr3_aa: CASSFAGGPSEQYF
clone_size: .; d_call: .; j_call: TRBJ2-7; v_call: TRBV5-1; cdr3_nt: TGCGCCAGCAGCTCGGACACCGACGAGCAGTACTTC; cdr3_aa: CASSSDTDEQYF
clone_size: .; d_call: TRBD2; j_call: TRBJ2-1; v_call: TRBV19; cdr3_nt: TGTGCCAGTAGTATAGTCGCACTAGCGGGAGGTAATGAGCAGTTCTTC; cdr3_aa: CASSIVALAGGNEQFF
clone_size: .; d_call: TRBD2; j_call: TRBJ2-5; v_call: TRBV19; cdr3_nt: TGTGCCAGTAGCCCCCCCTTAGCGGGAGGAGTTGAGACCCAGTACTTC; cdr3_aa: CASSPPLAGGVETQYF
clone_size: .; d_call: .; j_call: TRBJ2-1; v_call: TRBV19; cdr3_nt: TGTGCCAGTAGTATCCTCCACGGGTACAATGAGCAGTTCTTC; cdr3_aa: CASSILHGYNEQFF
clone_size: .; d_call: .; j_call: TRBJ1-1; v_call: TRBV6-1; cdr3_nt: TGTGCCATCACGAACCCAGTCTGGAACACTGAAGCTTTCTTT; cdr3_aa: CAITNPVWNTEAFF
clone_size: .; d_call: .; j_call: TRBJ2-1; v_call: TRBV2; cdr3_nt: TGTGCCAGCGTCCCCTCCTACAATGAGCAGTTCTTC; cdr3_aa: CASVPSYNEQFF
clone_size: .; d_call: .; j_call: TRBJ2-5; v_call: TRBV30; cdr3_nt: TGTGCCTGGAACGGTGCAGCCAAGGGGACCCAGTACTTC; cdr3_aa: CAWNGAAKGTQYF
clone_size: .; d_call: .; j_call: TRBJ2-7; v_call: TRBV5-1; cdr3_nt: TGCGCCAGCAGCTCTGAGAGTCCCTCCTACGAGCAGTACTTC; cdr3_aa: CASSSESPSYEQYF
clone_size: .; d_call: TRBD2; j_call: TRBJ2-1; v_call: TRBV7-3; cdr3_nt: TGTGCCAGCAGCCGCTCTAGCGGGGTCAACAATGAGCAGTTCTTC; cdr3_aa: CASSRSSGVNNEQFF
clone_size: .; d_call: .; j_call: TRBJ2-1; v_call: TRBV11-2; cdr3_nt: TGTGCCAGCAGCGGATATCGAGATGAGCAGTTCTTC; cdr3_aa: CASSGYRDEQFF
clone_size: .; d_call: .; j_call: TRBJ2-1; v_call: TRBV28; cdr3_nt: TGTGCCAGCACCAATACCGGGGGCAATGAGCAGTTCTTC; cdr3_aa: CASTNTGGNEQFF
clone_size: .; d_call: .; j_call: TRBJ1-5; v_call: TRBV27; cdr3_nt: TGTGCCAGCAAACAGGGTGGGCAGCCCCAGCATTTT; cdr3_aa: CASKQGGQPQHF
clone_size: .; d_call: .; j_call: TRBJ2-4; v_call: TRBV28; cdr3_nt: TGTGCCAGCAGTTTAGGAGGCAACATTCAGTACTTC; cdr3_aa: CASSLGGNIQYF
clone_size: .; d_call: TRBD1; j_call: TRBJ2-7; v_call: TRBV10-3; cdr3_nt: TGTGCCATCAGTGAGTCCGAAGACAGGGGGTCCTACGAGCAGTACTTC; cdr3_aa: CAISESEDRGSYEQYF
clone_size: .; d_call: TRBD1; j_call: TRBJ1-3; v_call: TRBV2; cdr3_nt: TGTGCCAGCAGGGAGGGGACAGGGGCTGGAAACACCATATATTTT; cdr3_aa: CASREGTGAGNTIYF
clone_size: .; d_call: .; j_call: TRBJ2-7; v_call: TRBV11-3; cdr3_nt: TGTGCCAGCAGCTCCCTCGGAAGCGAGCAGTACTTC; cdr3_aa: CASSSLGSEQYF
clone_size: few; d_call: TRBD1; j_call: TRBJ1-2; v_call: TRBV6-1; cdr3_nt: TGTGCCAGCAGTGAACAAGGACAGGCTCTCCTTGGCTACACCTTC; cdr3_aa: CASSEQGQALLGYTF
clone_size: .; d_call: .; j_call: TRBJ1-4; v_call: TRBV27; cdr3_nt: TGTGCCAGCAGTTTAGGGGGAAGTGAAAAACTGTTTTTT; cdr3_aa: CASSLGGSEKLFF
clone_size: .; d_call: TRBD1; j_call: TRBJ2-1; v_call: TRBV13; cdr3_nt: TGTGCCAGCACCCCCCGGGACAGGGGTCGGAATGAGCAGTTCTTC; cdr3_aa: CASTPRDRGRNEQFF
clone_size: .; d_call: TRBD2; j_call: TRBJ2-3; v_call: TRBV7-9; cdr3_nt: TGTGCCAGCAGCCCTACTAGCGGGAGTCTTATAGATACGCAGTATTTT; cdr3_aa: CASSPTSGSLIDTQYF
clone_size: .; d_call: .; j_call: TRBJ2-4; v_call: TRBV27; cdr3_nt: TGTGCCAGCAGTTCTCTAGCCAAAAACATTCAGTACTTC; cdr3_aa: CASSSLAKNIQYF
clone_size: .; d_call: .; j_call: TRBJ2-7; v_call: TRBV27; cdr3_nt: TGTGCCAGCAGTTTACGGGGAAGTACCTACGAGCAGTACTTC; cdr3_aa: CASSLRGSTYEQYF